This T cell receptor (beta chain) was retrieved from a study of T cell responses to AZD1222 COVID-19 vaccine. The repertoire was sequenced with immunoSEQ multiplex PCR; TCRdb's copy has only in-frame clones and lacks some. The sample gives about 56,000 clones, about 87% of which show up once; about 14% is in the top ten. Of note for this clone: Its target is not known.

Study findings and constraints: With two AZD1222 doses given, Spike-specific TCR breadth and depth both rose.

The germline V gene has CDR1 GTSNPN and CDR2 SVGIG (reference sequence). The CDR3 runs 16 residues. V dropped 3 bases and J dropped 1; count of bases not matched to a gene: 4. Sequenced here: peripheral blood, sampled on day 0 of AZD1222 vaccination. The chain combines TRBV30 with TRBJ2-1; TRBD2 matches 12 bases. The sequence was obtained from an adult in good health. Here the CDR3 DNA reads TGTGCCTGGAGCCCGGGACTAGCGGGTTCCTACAATGAGCAGTTCTTC. This sequence encodes CAWSPGLAGSYNEQFF.